This entry describes one T cell receptor (beta chain). Its target is unknown. PCR used 60 Vbeta primers and 13 Jbeta primers. Assay: immunoSEQ multiplex PCR; the TCRdb copy retains only in-frame clones and omits some. The table records fewer than 150,000 clones, 75% to 80% of them present only once. This sample is drawn from a study of cytomegalovirus exposure and HLA in healthy donors. The length of the CDR3 is 19 residues. From germline, CDR1 is SGHAT and CDR2 FQNNGV. V lost 3 bases, J lost 2 bases, and 26 bases lay in between. General study findings and limits: DRB1 showed the most TCR associations and HLA-C the fewest in a later analysis, as rates varied by HLA locus.

Material: PBMCs. The sequence was collected from a man aged 18 to 29 in good health and CMV-seronegative. V and J are TRBV11-2 and TRBJ2-7, with D tentatively TRBD1 (6 bases). The CDR3 here is CASSFPEDSQETSAYEQYF. The DNA of the CDR3 is TGTGCCAGCAGCTTCCCCGAGGACAGCCAAGAGACCTCAGCCTACGAGCAGTACTTC.